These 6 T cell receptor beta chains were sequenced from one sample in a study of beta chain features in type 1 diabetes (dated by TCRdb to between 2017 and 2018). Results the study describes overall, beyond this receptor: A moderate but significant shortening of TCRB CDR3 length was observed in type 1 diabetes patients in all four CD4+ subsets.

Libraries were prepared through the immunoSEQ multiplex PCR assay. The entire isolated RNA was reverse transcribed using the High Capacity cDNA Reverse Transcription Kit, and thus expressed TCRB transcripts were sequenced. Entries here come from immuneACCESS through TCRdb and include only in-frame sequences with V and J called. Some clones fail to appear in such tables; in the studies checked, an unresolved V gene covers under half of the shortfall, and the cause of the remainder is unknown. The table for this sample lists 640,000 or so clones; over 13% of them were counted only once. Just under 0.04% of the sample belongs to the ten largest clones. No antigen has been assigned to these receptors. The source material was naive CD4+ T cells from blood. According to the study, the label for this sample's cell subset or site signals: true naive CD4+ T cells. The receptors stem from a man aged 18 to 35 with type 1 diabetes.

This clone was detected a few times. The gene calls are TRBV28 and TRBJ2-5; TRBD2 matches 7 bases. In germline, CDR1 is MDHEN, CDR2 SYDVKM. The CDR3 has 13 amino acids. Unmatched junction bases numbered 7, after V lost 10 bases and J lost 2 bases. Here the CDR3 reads CATGGGGQETQYF. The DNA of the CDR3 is TGTGCCACCGGCGGCGGGGGACAAGAGACCCAGTACTTC.

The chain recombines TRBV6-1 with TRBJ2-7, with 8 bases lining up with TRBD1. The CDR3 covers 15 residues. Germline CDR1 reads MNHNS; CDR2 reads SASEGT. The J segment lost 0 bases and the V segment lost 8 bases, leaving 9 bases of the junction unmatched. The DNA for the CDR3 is TGTGCCAGCGTCTCCCCACAGGGGGGCTCCTACGAGCAGTACTTC. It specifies CASVSPQGGSYEQYF.

The CDR3 region is CASSLSGVGTGELFF. CDR3 coding DNA: TGTGCCAGCAGCTTATCCGGAGTGGGCACCGGGGAGCTGTTTTTT. The chain links TRBV11-2 to TRBJ2-2, with D uncertain. The V end lost 2 bases, the J end lost 4 bases, and 11 bases lay between the germline ends. The CDR3 contains 15 residues. Germline CDR1 SGHAT, CDR2 FQNNGV. The complete variable domain, with remaining parts taken from reference TRBV11-2 and TRBJ2-2, reads EAGVAQSPRYKIIEKRQSVAFWCNPISGHATLYWYQQILGQGPKLLIQFQNNGVVDDSQLPKDRFSAERLKGVDSTLKIQPAKLEDSAVYLCASSLSGVGTGELFFGEGSRLTVL.

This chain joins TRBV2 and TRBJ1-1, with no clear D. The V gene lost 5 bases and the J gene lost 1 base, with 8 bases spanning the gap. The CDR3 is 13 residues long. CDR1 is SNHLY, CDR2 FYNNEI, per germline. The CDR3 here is CASSKDGNTEAFF. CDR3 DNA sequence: TGTGCCAGCAGTAAGGACGGGAACACTGAAGCTTTCTTT.

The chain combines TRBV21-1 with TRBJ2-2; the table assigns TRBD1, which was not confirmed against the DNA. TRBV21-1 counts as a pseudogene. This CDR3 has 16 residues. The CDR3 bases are TGTGCCAGCAGCAAAGCCTCCCGACAGCGCGGCGGGGAGCTGTTTTTT. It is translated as CASSKASRQRGGELFF.

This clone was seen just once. CDR3 protein: CALLDRGRDEQYF. DNA of the CDR3: TGTGCCTTATTGGACAGGGGTCGGGACGAGCAGTACTTC. This chain connects TRBV30 to TRBJ2-7; 9 nucleotides match TRBD1. Trimming cost V 7 bases and J 5 bases; bases outside gene matches: 9. Germline assignment: CDR1 GTSNPN and CDR2 SVGIG (reference sequence). The CDR3 length is 13 residues.